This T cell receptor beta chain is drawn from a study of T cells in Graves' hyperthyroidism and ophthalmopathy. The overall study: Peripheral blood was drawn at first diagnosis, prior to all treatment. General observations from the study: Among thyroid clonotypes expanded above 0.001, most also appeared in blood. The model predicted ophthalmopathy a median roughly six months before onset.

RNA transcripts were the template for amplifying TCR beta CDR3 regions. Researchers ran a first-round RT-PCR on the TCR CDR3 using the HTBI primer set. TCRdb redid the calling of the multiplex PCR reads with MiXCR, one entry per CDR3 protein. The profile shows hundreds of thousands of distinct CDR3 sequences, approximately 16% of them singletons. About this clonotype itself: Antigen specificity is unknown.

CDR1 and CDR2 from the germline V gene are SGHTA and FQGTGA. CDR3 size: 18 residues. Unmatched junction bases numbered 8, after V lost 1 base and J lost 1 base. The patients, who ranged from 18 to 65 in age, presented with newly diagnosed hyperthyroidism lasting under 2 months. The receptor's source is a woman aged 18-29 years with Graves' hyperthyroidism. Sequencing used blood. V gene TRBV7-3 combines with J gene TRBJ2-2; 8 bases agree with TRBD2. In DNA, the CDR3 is TGTGCCAGCAGCTTAAAACCAGCGGGGGCCTTGAACACCGGGGAGCTGTTTTTT. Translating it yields CASSLKPAGALNTGELFF.